The source of this T cell receptor beta chain is a study of control samples from healthy donors and cancer patients. The data were produced by immunoSEQ multiplex PCR, yet TCRdb's version contains in-frame clones alone and is incomplete. The repertoire holds around 120,000 clones, about 95% seen once, with 3.6% in the top ten. This CDR3 is built from 15 residues. Germline trimming cut 4 bases from V and 2 bases from J; bases unmatched to any gene: 4. Germline V gene lookup returns CDR1 SEHNR and CDR2 FQNEAQ (reference sequence). This chain uses TRBV7-9 with TRBJ1-3; 8 bases line up with TRBD1. The sample comprised blood. This clonotype originated in a man in his thirties or forties in good health. CDR3 nucleotides: TGTGCCAGCAGCTCGCCCAGGGGGCCTGGAAACACCATATATTTT. The encoded protein is CASSSPRGPGNTIYF.